This TCR beta chain derives from a study of Ad26.COV2.S vaccination and SARS-CoV-2 variants (dated by TCRdb to about 2021). About the investigation overall: Vaccine-arm donors came from COV1001, a multicentre, randomized, double-blind, placebo-controlled phase I-IIa trial of Ad26.COV2.S in healthy adults. Trial participants were randomized into five groups of five, in which low-dose or high-dose Ad26.COV2.S was given once or twice, or placebo was given on both occasions. Dosing of Ad26.COV2.S was intramuscular, at either 5x10^10 or 1x10^11 viral particles, delivered as one shot or as two shots spaced 56 days apart. Investigators remained blinded to trial group allocation during experiments and outcome assessment. A total of 32 samples were included in the TCR-sequenced set, comprising around 19 Ad26.COV2.S vaccine recipients, 5 placebo recipients and 8 SARS-CoV-2 convalescent individuals. The specificity and breadth of SARS-CoV-2-reactive T cell receptors after Ad26.COV2.S vaccination were assessed by TCRbeta repertoire sequencing. Paper-wide results and their limitations: Vaccine and placebo recipients had comparable non-spike TCR breadth, which fits with the vaccine containing only spike. Higher spike-specific TCR breadth was observed in Ad26.COV2.S recipients than in placebo recipients (P = 0.0014). According to the authors, total T cell responses may have been underestimated by the TCR breadth and depth analyses. The study was not powered to compare responses between vaccine doses or regimens. After vaccination, spike-specific CD8+ and CD4+ T cell responses were reported to show substantial breadth.

The CDR3 covers 15 residues, taking in both the cysteine and the phenylalanine. The sequence is cut down to CDR3 DNA, 45 bases in frame from base 1. The germline V gene (reference sequence) specifies LGHDT as CDR1 and YNNKEL as CDR2. V is cut by 2 bases and J by 0 bases, and the space between the germline ends is 7 bases. TCRbeta CDR3 regions were sequenced with the immunoSEQ Assay. After extraction, genomic DNA underwent amplification by bias-controlled multiplex PCR, followed by high-throughput sequencing. Per the source publication's procedure: To quantify the absolute abundance of every unique TCRbeta CDR3 region, sequences were collapsed and filtered. T cell fraction was estimated by normalization of TCRbeta template counts to usable DNA, with usable DNA being measured through amplification of reference genes present in all nucleated cells. Repertoire TCRs were annotated as SARS-CoV-2-specific when V gene, CDR3 amino acid sequence and J gene were exactly matched to a known reactive TCR set. The reference SARS-CoV-2 TCR set was derived from MIRA and filtered for enrichment in COVID-19-positive ImmuneCODE repertoires, a step that removed public or cross-reactive TCRs. Based on the MIRA antigens, annotated TCRs were further analysed at the level of specific ORF or position within ORF. Depth was the summed frequency of annotated unique rearrangements, while breadth was defined as annotated unique rearrangements over total unique productive rearrangements. Two-sided Wilcoxon rank-sum tests were used to compare TCR breadth between groups. What TCRdb holds here is the immuneACCESS table cut down to in-frame rearrangements. Part of the clones is not present; checked against another copy, under half of the missing clones reflect an unresolved V gene, and the others are unexplained. V, J and clone size are those of that table, while D and trimming were read from the DNA. The sample table shows approximately 460,000 clones, and roughly nine tenths are seen once. The ten most abundant clones make up 1.5% to 2% of the sample.

For this clone: Its antigen is still unknown. Per-base qualities were not stored, and no clone one base away is much larger.

The treatment or condition tag for this specimen amounts to: roughly 20 received Ad26.COV2.S at low or high dose, single or two shots; about 5 received placebo; per-sample allocation not given. For vaccine and placebo recipients, the sequenced repertoires came from samples collected on day 63 after the first injection. In Cohort 1b, 25 or so adults aged 18-55 years were enrolled at a single site in Boston, USA, between 29 July and 7 August 2020. Ad26.COV2.S consisted of a replication-incompetent adenovirus type 26 vector by which a prefusion-stabilized SARS-CoV-2 spike protein from the original Wuhan strain was expressed.

The chain links TRBV3-1 (or the pseudogene TRBV3-2) with TRBJ1-4, with the D gene not clear enough to name. Sequencing used peripheral blood, obtained in a trial of Ad26.COV2.S vaccine versus placebo. This TCR was sampled from a person aged 18 to 65 who received the Ad26.COV2.S COVID-19 vaccine or a placebo. Read as DNA, the sequence is TGTGCCAGCAGCCAATCCGTAGCAACTAATGAAAAACTGTTTTTT. Its protein reads: CASSQSVATNEKLFF.